The 10 T cell receptor beta chains in this list originate from one sample, sequenced in a study of T cell repertoires in cytomegalovirus infection. These receptors have no known antigen. TCRdb re-called the reads through MiXCR, storing one row per CDR3 protein. The sample holds about 700,000 distinct CDR3 sequences, 33% seen once. This sample comprised cultured PBMCs, obtained from culture after CMV antigen stimulation. The origin of the receptors is a human donor in good health (CMV status not recorded). Some clones in this sample may be carry-over from other donors' samples.

In DNA, the CDR3 is TGTGCCAGCAGCCCCCGGGACAGGGCTTTCGGCTACACCTTC. It codes for CASSPRDRAFGYTF. The chain couples TRBV14 to TRBJ1-2, with 9 bases that match TRBD1. With 4 bases clipped from V and 8 bases from J, the junction kept 8 bases outside the gene matches. CDR3 length: 14 residues. CDR1 SGHDN and CDR2 FVKESK come from the germline V gene.

This chain joins TRBV20-1 and TRBJ2-5, with TRBD1 matching over 10 bases. V trimming: 0 bases; J trimming: 1 base; junction bases outside the gene matches: 11. The CDR3 is made up of 18 amino acids. CDR1 is DFQATT, CDR2 SNEGSKA, per germline (reference sequence). The CDR3 coding sequence is TGCAGTGCTAGAGATTGGCACGGGGACAGGGGAGTCCAAGAGACCCAGTACTTC. Its protein is CSARDWHGDRGVQETQYF.

The rearrangement uses TRBV24-1 and TRBJ2-1; D is undetermined. V was pared by 4 bases and J by 11 bases, with 17 bases between. CDR1 and CDR2 from the germline V gene are KGHDR and SFDVKD. The CDR3 sequence is 14 residues long. The CDR3: CATSDPLGQEKQFF. The CDR3 nucleotides are TGTGCCACCAGTGACCCCCTCGGTCAGGAGAAGCAGTTCTTC.

This clonotype was observed a handful of times. The rearrangement uses TRBV7-2 and TRBJ2-1, with 10 bases that match TRBD2. The ends lost 4 bases at V and 14 bases at J; junction bases unmatched: 5. The CDR3 loop spans 12 amino acids. CDR1 SGHTA and CDR2 FQGNSA come from the germline V gene. The CDR3 sequence: CASSSEREGKFF. CDR3 coding DNA: TGTGCCAGCAGCTCCGAGCGGGAGGGTAAGTTCTTC.

This chain connects TRBV5-5 to TRBJ2-7; D possibly corresponds to TRBD1 (6 bases). Per the germline V gene, CDR1 is SGHKS and CDR2 is YYEKEE (reference sequence). The CDR3 covers 14 residues. Trimming took 2 bases from V and 2 from J, leaving 11 bases between them. This chain's CDR3 is CASSFSGATYEQYF. As DNA, the CDR3 is TGTGCCAGCAGCTTTTCAGGGGCCACCTACGAGCAGTACTTC.

J is TRBJ2-3 and V is TRBV19, with 11 bases fitting TRBD1. V was pared by 7 bases and J by 4 bases, with 7 bases of the junction left unmatched. This CDR3 spans 15 amino acids. In germline, CDR1 is LNHDA, CDR2 SQIVND (reference sequence). In DNA, the CDR3 is TGTGCCAGTAAACACGGGACAGGGGGACCAGATACGCAGTATTTT. This gives the protein CASKHGTGGPDTQYF.

The chain employs TRBV4-3 and TRBJ2-2; possibly TRBD1 or TRBD2 for D (5 bases each). The CDR3 length is 17 residues. The germline V gene has CDR1 LGHNA and CDR2 YSLEER. V was trimmed by 2 bases and J by 7 bases, leaving 20 bases between them. The CDR3 coding sequence is TGCGCCAGCAGCCAAATCGGGACCTCTGATGGGTACGGGGAGCTGTTTTTT. The encoded protein is CASSQIGTSDGYGELFF.

This clonotype occurred many times. The chain combines TRBV7-2 with TRBJ2-5; 14 bases align to TRBD2. Germline-derived CDR1 and CDR2 are SGHTA and FQGNSA. Trimming at V came to 6 bases and at J to 5 bases, leaving 8 bases not matched to a gene. There are 16 residues in the CDR3. The CDR3 DNA follows: TGTGCCAGCAGTTCGGGACTAGCGGGGGTGGGGGAGACCCAGTACTTC. It codes for CASSSGLAGVGETQYF.

This clonotype has only a few counts. This chain links TRBV12-3 or TRBV12-4 with TRBJ1-2; tentative D call: TRBD1 (5 bases). The V end lost 5 bases, the J end lost 8 bases, and 21 bases lay between the germline ends. The CDR3 loop spans 15 amino acids. Here the CDR3 DNA reads TGTGCCAGCAGTATACGGGGCCTTTTAGTGGGAGGCTACACCTTC. It is translated as CASSIRGLLVGGYTF.

This clonotype was seen a few times. The chain recombines TRBV12-3 or TRBV12-4 with TRBJ2-1, with a weak D call TRBD2 (6 bases). CDR3 length: 13 amino acids. Trimming took 6 bases from V and 9 from J, leaving 15 bases between them. The CDR3 sequence: CASRGGAGTEQFF. The CDR3 bases are TGTGCCAGCAGGGGAGGCGCGGGAACTGAGCAGTTCTTC.